This entry is about one T cell receptor beta chain. Its antigen remains unknown. The naive CD8 population came from CD45RO-negative cells selected for CCR7, without terminally differentiated effector memory CD45RA+ cells. Germline CDR1 and CDR2: SEHNR and FQNEAQ (reference sequence). Germline trimming cut 4 bases from V and 12 bases from J; bases unmatched to any gene: 9. CDR3 length: 15 amino acids. The record originates from a study of shared clonotypes between healthy human individuals. Study-level points and caveats: The naive CD4 repertoires of several donors were compared, and approximately 5% of clonotypes were shared.

Measured with immunoSEQ multiplex PCR; TCRdb has only the in-frame clones, and not every one. Of about 2 million clones detected, around 96% appear once; the ten largest clones hold 0.9% to 1.4%. The clonotype originates from a man between 18 and 35 years old in good health. V and J are TRBV7-9 and TRBJ2-1; the match to TRBD2 covers 13 bases. Sequences were obtained from naive CD8+ T cells sorted from blood. The CDR3 coding sequence is TGTGCCAGCAGCTCGGGGACTAGCGGGGAAAAGGGGCAGTTCTTC. It translates to CASSSGTSGEKGQFF.